This T cell receptor (beta chain) comes out of a study of blood T cell repertoires in COVID-19. Study at large: Spain, Italy and the United States supplied samples that represented acute and convalescent COVID-19.

In the authors' workflow: Estimation of nucleated cell counts was performed using reference gene primer amplification. TCRdb's copy holds only in-frame clones and misses some; the assay was immunoSEQ multiplex PCR. D and trimming were read from the DNA, whereas the V and J calls and clone size are those reported in that table. The sample carries about 190,000 clones, around 80% recorded once. This CDR3 contains 17 residues. The ends lost 1 base at V and 8 bases at J; junction bases unmatched: 13. Looked up from germline, CDR1 is SGHAT and CDR2 is FQNNGV. Input material: peripheral blood. The origin of this receptor is a woman between 45 and 60 years old with acute or convalescent COVID-19. This chain uses TRBV11-2 with TRBJ1-2, with 10 bases fitting TRBD1. DNA of the CDR3: TGTGCCAGCAGCTTAGGGGTCCTGGGACAGGGGTCGGAAGGCTACACCTTC. Encoded protein: CASSLGVLGQGSEGYTF.